This entry features one T cell receptor (beta chain) sequence. Its antigen is as yet unknown. Using immunoSEQ multiplex PCR, the repertoire was profiled, and TCRdb retains in-frame clones only, with some absent. The sample contains 150,000 or so clones, around 90% of which appear only once. This sample is part of a study of T cell responses to AZD1222 COVID-19 vaccine. Study outcomes and limitations: Dominant CD4 TCR responses targeted spike regions 160-218 and 743-854.

The germline gives CDR1 GTSNPN, CDR2 SVGIG (reference sequence). Trimming removed 1 base from V and 3 bases from J, with 7 bases in between. The CDR3 is made up of 13 amino acids. The sequence was collected from an adult who received the AZD1222 COVID-19 vaccine. The chain uses TRBV30 and TRBJ1-5; TRBD1 is a possible D gene (5 bases). Source: peripheral blood, taken 28 days after the second AZD1222 dose. CDR3 in amino acids: CAWSGGFNQPQHF. CDR3 bases: TGTGCCTGGAGTGGGGGGTTCAATCAGCCCCAGCATTTT.